Below, 2 T cell receptor beta chains from the same sample are listed, as sequenced in a study of control samples from healthy donors and cancer patients. The method was immunoSEQ multiplex PCR; TCRdb's version includes in-frame clones alone and lacks a portion of them. The sample holds about 120,000 clones, 85% to 90% seen once. Input material: blood. The receptors stem from a man aged 30 to 39 in good health.

This clone was observed once. The chain recombines TRBV19 with TRBJ2-7; D unclear. The V end was cut by 3 bases, the J end by 3 bases, with 9 bases between. The CDR3 has 13 amino acids. In germline, CDR1 is LNHDA, CDR2 SQIVND (reference sequence). The chain's CDR3 is CASSISPVYEQYF. In nucleotides, the CDR3 is TGTGCCAGTAGTATCAGTCCAGTCTACGAGCAGTACTTC.

The chain is built from TRBV3-1 (or the pseudogene TRBV3-2) and TRBJ1-2; weak D call: TRBD1 (6 bases). CDR1 is LGHDT and CDR2 is YNNKEL in the germline V gene (reference sequence). The CDR3 is 14 amino acids. Trimming shortened V by 6 bases and J by 4 bases, and 15 bases separated the two germline ends. The CDR3 coding sequence is TGTGCCAGCAGACCCACGGGACAAGCCTATGGCTACACCTTC. Translated: CASRPTGQAYGYTF.